This T cell receptor beta chain was identified during a study of human T cells and chemical hapten exposure. Study details: The scalp of each patient received a weekly diphenylcyclopropenone dose for the full roughly 22-week study. The patch tests put 0.01% DPC on the skin of the upper back and were read 6 days later.

Study-level points and caveats: Expanded TCRs created a significantly greater count of big CDR3 similarity clusters than controls did.

Time point given: pre-sensitization, week 0. Treatment meaning: therapeutic diphenylcyclopropenone sensitization with weekly scalp DPC. Per germline, CDR1 SGHDT and CDR2 YYEEEE. The CDR3 contains 13 residues. V lost 1 base and J 7 bases, leaving 9 bases between the germline ends. Notes on this clonotype: The target antigen is unknown.

The library put unique molecular identifiers onto individual cDNA molecules. TCRdb reprocessed the RACE reads via MiXCR and lists one record per CDR3 protein. The table includes around 300,000 distinct CDR3 sequences, just under 8% detected once. Sequencing used whole blood, obtained in connection with sensitization to the hapten diphenylcyclopropenone (DPC). This sequence joins TRBV5-6 and TRBJ1-5; D may be TRBD1 (5 bases). This receptor was identified in a young man with alopecia areata. Some clones in this sample may be carry-over from other donors' samples. The CDR3 nucleotides are TGTGCCAGCAGCTTGAACAGGCTACAGCCCCAGCATTTT. It encodes CASSLNRLQPQHF. Together with reference TRBV5-6 and TRBJ1-5, the CDR3 gives the full variable domain: DAGVTQSPTHLIKTRGQQVTLRCSPKSGHDTVSWYQQALGQGPQFIFQYYEEEERQRGNFPDRFSGHQFPNYSSELNVNALLLGDSALYLCASSLNRLQPQHFGDGTRLSIL.